This passage covers 26 T cell receptor beta chains from one sample sequenced in a study of cytomegalovirus exposure and HLA in healthy donors. The PCR used 60 Vbeta and 13 Jbeta primers. Data came from immunoSEQ multiplex PCR; TCRdb stores just in-frame clones and leaves some out. The sample lists more than 110,000 clones; about 73% were seen once. Sequencing was done on a sample of PBMCs. The receptors shown here come from a woman aged 60-75 years in good health and CMV-seropositive.

This chain connects TRBV7-6 to TRBJ2-5; TRBD1 is a possible D gene (5 bases). The germline V and J ends were trimmed by 5 bases and 9 bases, with 16 bases remaining between them. The V gene's germline CDR1 is SGHVS and CDR2 FNYEAQ. The CDR3 is made up of 13 amino acids. DNA for the CDR3: TGTGCCAGCAGCCTCAGACAGAGCGAACCCCAGTACTTC. Amino acid sequence: CASSLRQSEPQYF.

The chain has TRBV6-5 and TRBJ1-4, with TRBD1 matching 7 bases. Germline V CDR1 and CDR2: MNHEY, SVGAGI. J was trimmed by 7 bases and V by 6 bases; bases with no gene match: 8. The CDR3 contains 14 residues. CDR3 residues: CASSLTGSSEKLFF. DNA for the CDR3: TGTGCCAGCAGCCTGACAGGGAGCAGTGAAAAACTGTTTTTT.

This clone has only one observation. J is TRBJ1-1 and V is TRBV2; 11 nucleotides line up with TRBD1. Germline-derived CDR1 and CDR2 are SNHLY and FYNNEI. CDR3 length: 14 amino acids. The V and J ends lost 6 bases and 4 bases, in that order; junction bases with no gene match: 4. The CDR3 DNA sequence: TGTGCCAGCAGAACCGGGACAGGGGGCACTGAAGCTTTCTTT. This codes for CASRTGTGGTEAFF.

This rearrangement joins TRBV9 to TRBJ1-2; possible D gene TRBD1, 5 bases. The CDR3 length is 14 residues. V lost 4 bases, J lost 4 bases, and 14 bases lay in between. The germline V gene encodes CDR1 SGDLS and CDR2 YYNGEE. The CDR3 region has the DNA TGTGCCAGCAGCCCCGTTGGGGGGAGCTATGGCTACACCTTC. It encodes CASSPVGGSYGYTF.

The chain couples TRBV27 to TRBJ2-2; D uncertain. V shed 3 bases and J shed 5 bases, with 7 bases lying between them. Germline V CDR1 and CDR2: MNHEY, SMNVEV (reference sequence). The CDR3 covers 13 residues. The CDR3 DNA follows: TGTGCCAGCAGTTTGTCAACAACCGGGGAGCTGTTTTTT. Its protein is CASSLSTTGELFF.

The V gene is TRBV6-5, the J gene TRBJ1-2; TRBD1 might be the D (5 bases). V was pared by 4 bases and J by 8 bases, with 17 bases between. This CDR3 is 14 amino acids long. CDR1 and CDR2 from the germline V gene are MNHEY and SVGAGI. The CDR3, as DNA: TGTGCCAGCAGTTCCCCAACGGAACGGGGGGGCTACACCTTC. Amino acids: CASSSPTERGGYTF.

This clone has just a few counts. This chain joins TRBV5-1 and TRBJ2-1; TRBD1 is a possible D gene (6 bases). V was shortened by 0 bases and J by 1 base, with 8 bases between the two germline ends. This CDR3 contains 15 residues. Germline V gene data show CDR1 as SGHRS and CDR2 as YFSETQ. CDR3 region: CASSLATGSYNEQFF. The CDR3, as DNA: TGCGCCAGCAGCTTGGCGACAGGTTCCTACAATGAGCAGTTCTTC.

The V gene is TRBV21-1, the J gene TRBJ1-1. TRBV21-1 is a pseudogene. The CDR3 covers 15 residues. CDR3 DNA: TGTGCCAGCAGCAAACCCCCGCCCCCGAGCACTGAAGCTTTCTTT. This sequence encodes CASSKPPPPSTEAFF.

J is TRBJ1-4 and V is TRBV30; possibly TRBD1 for D (5 bases). Germline V gene sequence: CDR1 GTSNPN, CDR2 SVGIG (reference sequence). Trimming pared 5 bases from V and 4 bases from J, leaving 11 bases between. The CDR3 totals 13 residues. The CDR3 nucleotides read TGTGCCTGGGACACAGGTGGTAATGAAAAACTGTTTTTT. Translation gives CAWDTGGNEKLFF.

The chain joins TRBV19 to TRBJ1-2; tentatively, D is TRBD1 (5 bases). Trimming stripped 7 bases from V and 4 bases from J, with 13 bases between. Germline-derived CDR1 and CDR2 are LNHDA and SQIVND (reference sequence). This CDR3 contains 13 residues. The CDR3: CASNPTAGYGYTF. The CDR3 DNA reads as TGTGCCAGTAATCCGACAGCAGGCTATGGCTACACCTTC.

The V gene is TRBV7-6, the J gene TRBJ1-3; possible D gene TRBD1, 6 bases. Trimming pared 7 bases from V and 2 bases from J, leaving 12 bases between. Germline lookup yields CDR1 SGHVS and CDR2 FNYEAQ. This CDR3 spans 14 amino acids. CDR3 protein: CASTEGGAGNTIYF. DNA for the CDR3: TGTGCCAGCACAGAAGGGGGGGCTGGAAACACCATATATTTT.

This clone has more than one count but fewer than ten. This sequence joins TRBV11-2 and TRBJ1-2; 7 bases agree with TRBD1. From germline, CDR1 is SGHAT and CDR2 FQNNGV. The CDR3 runs 15 residues. V was pared by 3 bases and J by 4 bases, with 8 bases of the junction left unmatched. In DNA form, the CDR3 reads TGTGCCAGCAGCTTCACAGGGGATTCGGGCTATGGCTACACCTTC. Translating gives CASSFTGDSGYGYTF. The complete variable domain, with remaining parts taken from reference TRBV11-2 and TRBJ1-2, reads EAGVAQSPRYKIIEKRQSVAFWCNPISGHATLYWYQQILGQGPKLLIQFQNNGVVDDSQLPKDRFSAERLKGVDSTLKIQPAKLEDSAVYLCASSFTGDSGYGYTFGSGTRLTVV.

CDR3 loop: CAWNYRGYEKLFF. The CDR3 bases are TGTGCCTGGAATTACAGGGGTTATGAAAAACTGTTTTTT. The chain employs TRBV30 and TRBJ1-4; 7 nucleotides align to TRBD1. With 4 bases clipped from V and 6 bases from J, the junction kept 5 bases outside the gene matches. The CDR3 is 13 residues long. Germline V gene data show CDR1 as GTSNPN and CDR2 as SVGIG (reference sequence).

The rearrangement links TRBV2 to TRBJ1-2; 7 nucleotides agree with TRBD1. The CDR3 totals 13 residues. Trimming removed 6 bases from V and 4 bases from J; junction bases left unmatched: 5. Per the germline V gene, CDR1 is SNHLY and CDR2 is FYNNEI. CDR3 amino acids: CASRTQGTYGYTF. For the CDR3, the DNA is TGTGCCAGCAGGACACAGGGGACCTATGGCTACACCTTC.

V gene TRBV6-5 combines with J gene TRBJ1-2, with a possible D match to TRBD1 (6 bases). This CDR3 contains 16 residues. Germline CDR1 and CDR2: MNHEY and SVGAGI. Trimming pared 0 bases from V and 5 bases from J, leaving 16 bases between. DNA for the CDR3: TGTGCCAGCAGTTACTCCTATCCCGGGACACTATATGGCTACACCTTC. It codes for CASSYSYPGTLYGYTF.

The V gene is TRBV5-6, the J gene TRBJ2-3, with 10 bases identical to TRBD1. The germline V gene has CDR1 SGHDT and CDR2 YYEEEE. This CDR3 has 15 amino acids. The J segment lost 4 bases and the V segment lost 4 bases, leaving 6 bases of the junction unmatched. CDR3 sequence (DNA): TGTGCCAGCAGCCCCGGGACAGGGGTAGCAGATACGCAGTATTTT. The encoded protein is CASSPGTGVADTQYF.

The chain is built from TRBV27 and TRBJ1-1; TRBD1 aligns across 10 bases. Germline CDR1 MNHEY, CDR2 SMNVEV (reference sequence). The CDR3 extends over 16 amino acids. V lost 5 bases and J lost 3; bases outside the gene matches: 9. The CDR3 DNA reads as TGTGCCAGCAGTGCCGACAGGGGGCATCGGGACACTGAAGCTTTCTTT. Amino acids: CASSADRGHRDTEAFF.

The J gene is TRBJ2-4, the V gene TRBV5-4, with 7 bases fitting TRBD1. The CDR3 covers 14 residues. After removal of 4 bases from V and 4 bases from J, the junction contained 5 bases not matched to a gene. Germline V gene data show CDR1 as SGHNT and CDR2 as YYREEE (reference sequence). As DNA, the CDR3 is TGTGCCAGCAGCCTCGAACAGGGGAAAAACATTCAGTACTTC. Residues: CASSLEQGKNIQYF.

This clone was counted between two and nine times. This chain joins TRBV23-1 and TRBJ2-2; 7 positions agree with TRBD2. TRBV23-1 is an ORF for which the function is uncertain. J lost 3 bases, V lost 3 bases, and 16 bases had no gene match. This CDR3 contains 19 residues. CDR3 nucleotides: TGCGCCAGCAGTCACCCCCGGGTTGGGGGGGATATGGACACCGGGGAGCTGTTTTTT. Translated, it gives CASSHPRVGGDMDTGELFF.

The rearrangement uses TRBV28 and TRBJ2-3, with D possibly matching TRBD1 (6 bases). There are 13 residues in the CDR3. Germline-derived CDR1 and CDR2 are MDHEN and SYDVKM. V was shortened by 3 bases and J by 9 bases, with 13 bases between the two germline ends. The CDR3 loop reads CASSLTQGPTQYF. CDR3 nucleotides: TGTGCCAGCAGTTTGACACAGGGCCCGACGCAGTATTTT. The full variable domain, with the rest looked up from reference TRBV28 and TRBJ2-3, is DVKVTQSSRYLVKRTGEKVFLECVQDMDHENMFWYRQDPGLGLRLIYFSYDVKMKEKGDIPEGYSVSREKKERFSLILESASTNQTSMYLCASSLTQGPTQYFGPGTRLTVL.

This rearrangement joins TRBV4-1 to TRBJ1-5; a possible D gene is TRBD1 (5 bases). The germline gives CDR1 MGHRA, CDR2 YSYEKL. V dropped 0 bases and J dropped 6 bases, with 15 bases sitting between them. This CDR3 has 16 residues. CDR3 region: CASSQEGGAPSQPQHF. CDR3 in DNA: TGCGCCAGCAGCCAAGAAGGAGGGGCCCCCAGTCAGCCCCAGCATTTT.

This clone has only one observation. This chain links TRBV19 with TRBJ2-2, with 7 bases that match TRBD1. Germline CDR1 reads LNHDA; CDR2 reads SQIVND (reference sequence). The CDR3 is 14 amino acids. Trimming at V came to 8 bases and at J to 1 base, leaving 4 bases not matched to a gene. The DNA of the CDR3 is TGTGCCAGTCACCACAGGGGGAACACCGGGGAGCTGTTTTTT. Protein sequence: CASHHRGNTGELFF.

This clone was detected only a few times. This chain connects TRBV9 to TRBJ2-7, with 9 bases aligning to TRBD2. Germline V CDR1 and CDR2: SGDLS, YYNGEE. J gave up 1 base and V 3 bases, and 2 bases lay outside the gene matches. The CDR3 consists of 14 residues. The CDR3 nucleotides are TGTGCCAGCAGCGCTAGCGGGGCATCCTACGAGCAGTACTTC. Protein product: CASSASGASYEQYF.

V gene TRBV7-3 combines with J gene TRBJ2-5; 8 nucleotides line up with TRBD2. The V and J ends lost 1 base and 5 bases, in that order; junction bases with no gene match: 9. The CDR3 has 16 amino acids. Germline V gene lookup returns CDR1 SGHTA and CDR2 FQGTGA. In DNA, the CDR3 is TGTGCCAGCAGCTTAATTAGCGGGAAGGGGGGGGAGACCCAGTACTTC. It specifies CASSLISGKGGETQYF.

The chain links TRBV10-3 to TRBJ1-1; no firm D call. V was cut by 9 bases and J by 1 base, with 12 bases left in between. The germline CDR1 and CDR2 sequences are ENHRY and SYGVKD. CDR3 length: 13 amino acids. The DNA of the CDR3 is TGTGCCATTGGAGGAGGACCGAACACTGAAGCTTTCTTT. Translating gives CAIGGGPNTEAFF.

The V gene is TRBV7-8, the J gene TRBJ2-3; 7 nucleotides line up with TRBD2. The CDR3 runs to 13 residues. After removal of 7 bases from V and 8 bases from J, the junction contained 9 bases not matched to a gene. CDR1 and CDR2 (germline): SGHVS, FQNEAQ. The CDR3 sequence is CASTLGEGGTQYF. The CDR3 region has the DNA TGTGCCAGCACCCTCGGGGAGGGTGGTACGCAGTATTTT.